Listed below are T cell receptor beta chains from one sample, sequenced in a study of graft-versus-host responses after intestinal transplantation. The data were produced by immunoSEQ multiplex PCR, yet TCRdb's version contains in-frame clones alone and is incomplete. This table holds 14,000 to 15,000 clones, about 95% found once. This specimen was PBMCs, taken 9 days after transplant. The receptors shown here come from a human patient who received an intestinal transplant, so some T cells may come from the graft donor. Each CDR3 is given with its conserved first and last residue. D genes are given only for firm matches. Size tells how often a clone was seen (once, few, many) or the class of an expanded clone, and some rows leave it out.

D,size,V,length,J,CDR3,DNA
NA,NA,TRBV6-1,13,TRBJ2-7,CASSEVGTYEQYF,TGTGCCAGCAGTGAAGTTGGCACCTACGAGCAGTACTTC
TRBD1,NA,TRBV19,14,TRBJ1-1,CASSWSTGGTEAFF,TGTGCCAGTAGTTGGTCCACAGGGGGCACTGAAGCTTTCTTT
NA,NA,TRBV4-1,17,TRBJ1-3,CASSQDPLTGPGNTIYF,TGCGCCAGCAGCCAAGATCCCTTGACAGGACCTGGAAACACCATATATTTT
NA,NA,TRBV5-1,15,TRBJ1-1,CASSKQGGLNTEAFF,TGCGCCAGCAGCAAGCAGGGAGGCTTGAACACTGAAGCTTTCTTT
NA,NA,TRBV28,18,TRBJ2-1,CASRFLLPRGNSYNEQFF,TGTGCCAGCAGGTTTCTCCTGCCTCGAGGGAACTCCTACAATGAGCAGTTCTTC
TRBD1,NA,TRBV19,14,TRBJ1-5,CASRTRGGSQPQHF,TGTGCCAGTAGAACCCGAGGGGGCTCCCAGCCCCAGCATTTT
NA,NA,TRBV5-8,17,TRBJ1-5,CASSSYDRSYSNQPQHF,TGTGCCAGCAGTTCCTACGACAGGAGCTATAGCAATCAGCCCCAGCATTTT
NA,NA,TRBV28,12,TRBJ1-2,CASSRQAYGYTF,TGTGCCAGCAGTCGCCAGGCGTATGGCTACACCTTC
NA,NA,TRBV5-6,12,TRBJ1-5,CASSRPGWPQHF,TGTGCCAGCAGCCGCCCGGGATGGCCCCAGCATTTT
TRBD2,NA,TRBV6-5,16,TRBJ2-7,CASSWEPGLARYEQYF,TGTGCCAGCAGTTGGGAGCCGGGACTAGCGAGATACGAGCAGTACTTC
TRBD2,NA,TRBV18,16,TRBJ2-7,CASSYGAGVGSYEQYF,TGTGCCAGCTCGTATGGAGCGGGAGTAGGCTCCTACGAGCAGTACTTC
TRBD2,NA,TRBV13,16,TRBJ2-7,CASSLEASGTSYEQYF,TGTGCCAGCAGCTTAGAGGCTAGCGGGACCTCCTACGAGCAGTACTTC
NA,NA,TRBV28,10,TRBJ1-3,CAWGGNTIYF,TGTGCCTGGGGAGGAAACACCATATATTTT
NA,NA,TRBV19,15,TRBJ2-7,CASSIDPGRENEQYF,TGTGCCAGTAGTATAGATCCGGGGCGTGAGAACGAGCAGTACTTC
NA,NA,TRBV28,14,TRBJ1-1,CASRLTQMNTEAFF,TGTGCCAGCAGATTGACACAGATGAACACTGAAGCTTTCTTT
TRBD1,NA,TRBV28,14,TRBJ1-5,CASSMTGRNQPQHF,TGTGCCAGCAGCATGACAGGGCGGAATCAGCCCCAGCATTTT
NA,NA,TRBV27,14,TRBJ2-2,CASTTGLVTGELFF,TGTGCCAGCACCACGGGACTTGTTACCGGGGAGCTGTTTTTT
TRBD2,NA,TRBV6-4,16,TRBJ2-3,CASSDLAGAAADTQYF,TGTGCCAGCAGTGACTTAGCGGGAGCCGCCGCAGATACGCAGTATTTT
NA,NA,TRBV6-5,13,TRBJ2-2,CASSHRESGELFF,TGTGCCAGCAGTCACAGGGAGTCCGGGGAGCTGTTTTTT
NA,NA,TRBV11-2,11,TRBJ1-1,CASSSRTEAFF,TGTGCCAGCAGCTCCCGAACTGAAGCTTTCTTT
TRBD2,NA,TRBV19,15,TRBJ2-1,CASSIDPLAGNEQFF,TGTGCCAGTAGTATAGATCCACTAGCGGGTAATGAGCAGTTCTTC
NA,NA,TRBV6-5,13,TRBJ2-7,CASSVDTPYEQYF,TGTGCCAGCAGTGTGGACACCCCCTACGAGCAGTACTTC
NA,once,TRBV21-1,18,TRBJ2-1,CASSMGPGTGDSYNEQFF,TGTGCCAGCAGCATGGGGCCTGGGACAGGAGACTCCTACAATGAGCAGTTCTTC
TRBD1,NA,TRBV6-5,13,TRBJ1-1,CASSYRGDSEAFF,TGTGCCAGCAGTTACCGTGGGGACAGTGAAGCTTTCTTT
NA,NA,TRBV28,15,TRBJ2-3,CASSSLMGPTDTQYF,TGTGCCAGCAGTTCCCTTATGGGGCCCACAGATACGCAGTATTTT
NA,NA,TRBV18,16,TRBJ2-5,CASSPNLWAYQETQYF,TGTGCCAGCTCACCAAACTTATGGGCTTACCAAGAGACCCAGTACTTC
NA,NA,TRBV28,13,TRBJ2-5,CASSLLPTPKQYF,TGTGCCAGCAGTTTATTACCCACGCCCAAGCAGTACTTC
NA,NA,TRBV7-3,13,TRBJ1-2,CASSLDGNYGYTF,TGTGCCAGCAGCCTAGACGGCAACTATGGCTACACCTTC
NA,once,TRBV12-1,15,TRBJ2-1,CASSFEQGPYNEQFF,TGTGCCAGCAGCTTCGAACAGGGACCCTACAATGAGCAGTTCTTC
NA,NA,TRBV28,14,TRBJ2-7,CASSPGRGTYEQYF,TGTGCCAGCAGCCCTGGCAGGGGAACGTACGAGCAGTACTTC
NA,NA,TRBV9,14,TRBJ1-1,CASSVEGRNTEAFF,TGTGCCAGCAGCGTAGAGGGCCGAAACACTGAAGCTTTCTTT
NA,NA,TRBV27,15,TRBJ1-5,CASSLYQGVGQPQHF,TGTGCCAGCAGTTTATATCAGGGAGTTGGTCAGCCCCAGCATTTT
TRBD2,once,TRBV27,15,TRBJ2-3,CASSPIQREIDTQYF,TGTGCCAGCAGTCCCATTCAGCGGGAGATAGATACGCAGTATTTT
NA,NA,TRBV6-1,10,TRBJ2-7,CASNRDEQYF,TGTGCCAGTAATCGGGACGAGCAGTACTTC
TRBD1,NA,TRBV12-5,15,TRBJ2-5,CASGLPIQGGETQYF,TGTGCTAGTGGTTTACCTATACAGGGGGGAGAGACCCAGTACTTC
NA,NA,TRBV9,12,TRBJ2-2,CASSSPTGELFF,TGTGCCAGCAGCTCCCCGACCGGGGAGCTGTTTTTT
TRBD2,NA,TRBV27,15,TRBJ2-1,CASSLRGRAMDEQFF,TGTGCCAGCAGTTTACGCGGGAGGGCCATGGATGAGCAGTTCTTC
NA,NA,TRBV7-9,16,TRBJ2-2,CASSATGQGVTGELFF,TGTGCCAGCAGCGCAACGGGGCAGGGTGTGACCGGGGAGCTGTTTTTT
TRBD1,NA,TRBV28,11,TRBJ1-1,CASLRGTEAFF,TGTGCCAGCCTCAGGGGGACTGAAGCTTTCTTT
NA,NA,TRBV20-1,11,TRBJ1-2,CSAGDNYGYTF,TGCAGTGCCGGAGACAACTATGGCTACACCTTC
TRBD1,NA,TRBV2,15,TRBJ2-7,CASSEEQGPAYEQYF,TGTGCCAGCAGTGAGGAACAGGGGCCGGCCTACGAGCAGTACTTC
TRBD1,NA,TRBV13,17,TRBJ1-5,CASSKGTGERSNQPQHF,TGTGCCAGCAGCAAAGGGACAGGGGAGAGGAGCAATCAGCCCCAGCATTTT
TRBD1,few,TRBV7-9,10,TRBJ1-1,CASEGQQAFF,TGTGCCAGCGAGGGACAGCAAGCTTTCTTT
NA,NA,TRBV7-9,15,TRBJ2-7,CASSSSPTPSYEQYF,TGTGCCAGCAGCTCCTCCCCGACTCCTTCTTACGAGCAGTACTTC
TRBD2,NA,TRBV6-5,14,TRBJ2-3,CASIGGGSTDTQYF,TGTGCCAGCATCGGGGGGGGTAGCACAGATACGCAGTATTTT
NA,few,TRBV4-1,15,TRBJ1-3,CASSQGPRAGNTIYF,TGCGCCAGCAGCCAAGGTCCCAGGGCTGGAAACACCATATATTTT
NA,NA,TRBV6-5,14,TRBJ1-5,CASSPGGVGQPQHF,TGTGCCAGCAGCCCCGGGGGGGTGGGTCAGCCCCAGCATTTT
NA,NA,TRBV11-1,15,TRBJ2-1,CASGSTGAVFNEQFF,TGTGCCAGCGGGTCAACGGGAGCCGTTTTTAATGAGCAGTTCTTC
NA,NA,TRBV6-5,13,TRBJ2-3,CASSYGGTDTQYF,TGTGCCAGCAGTTACGGCGGTACAGATACGCAGTATTTT
NA,NA,TRBV19,11,TRBJ2-7,CASSTGSEQYF,TGTGCCAGTAGTACGGGTTCCGAGCAGTACTTC
NA,NA,TRBV27,14,TRBJ2-3,CASSFRRVADTQYF,TGTGCCAGCAGTTTCAGGAGGGTCGCAGATACGCAGTATTTT
NA,NA,TRBV9,13,TRBJ2-5,CASSVGPPETQYF,TGTGCCAGCAGCGTAGGTCCGCCAGAGACCCAGTACTTC
NA,once,TRBV7-6,15,TRBJ2-3,CASSRKGVATDTQYF,TGTGCCAGCAGCCGAAAGGGGGTTGCCACAGATACGCAGTATTTT